Listed below are T cell receptor beta chains from one sample, sequenced in a study of blood T cells in healthy people across ages. MiXCR, applied by TCRdb to the 5' RACE reads, yields one record per CDR3 protein. Of approximately 680,000 distinct CDR3 sequences in the sample, less than 40% were seen once. The sample comprised blood. These receptor sequences come from a woman older than 75 in good health. Each CDR3 is given with its conserved first and last residue. Each record gives: D gene, clone size, J gene, V gene, CDR3 protein, CDR3 DNA. A D gene is named only where the DNA matches it firmly. The listing skips clone size in some rows; elsewhere it reads once, few, many or a size class.

D: NA
size: many
J: TRBJ2-3
V: TRBV6-2/TRBV6-3
CDR3: CASSYGWETSTDTQYF
DNA: TGTGCCAGCAGTTACGGGTGGGAGACTAGCACAGATACGCAGTATTTT

D: NA
size: few
J: TRBJ2-3
V: TRBV21-1
CDR3: CASHSSPDTQYF
DNA: TGTGCCAGCCATAGTTCCCCAGATACGCAGTATTTT

D: NA
size: NA
J: TRBJ2-7
V: TRBV6-1
CDR3: CASSEPVTKSTYEQYF
DNA: TGTGCCAGCAGTGAACCCGTGACAAAATCAACCTACGAGCAGTACTTC

D: TRBD2
size: many
J: TRBJ2-1
V: TRBV7-2
CDR3: CASSPMTSFSYNEQFF
DNA: TGTGCCAGCAGCCCGATGACTAGCTTTTCCTACAATGAGCAGTTCTTC

D: TRBD2
size: NA
J: TRBJ2-1
V: TRBV7-2
CDR3: CASSLELAGGSPYNEQFF
DNA: TGTGCCAGCAGCTTAGAACTAGCGGGGGGTTCTCCCTACAATGAGCAGTTCTTC

D: NA
size: few
J: TRBJ1-1
V: TRBV18
CDR3: CASSPRLKGERTEAFF
DNA: TGTGCCAGCTCACCGAGGTTGAAGGGGGAAAGGACTGAAGCTTTCTTT

D: TRBD2
size: once
J: TRBJ2-7
V: TRBV12-3/TRBV12-4
CDR3: CASRTSSTYEQYF
DNA: TGTGCCAGCAGGACTAGCAGCACCTACGAGCAGTACTTC

D: TRBD1
size: NA
J: TRBJ2-7
V: TRBV6-1
CDR3: CASSEEGTGAYEQYF
DNA: TGTGCCAGCAGTGAAGAAGGGACAGGCGCCTACGAGCAGTACTTC

D: NA
size: many
J: TRBJ2-7
V: TRBV11-2
CDR3: CASSLGYGDYEQYF
DNA: TGTGCCAGCAGCTTAGGTTACGGGGACTACGAGCAGTACTTC

D: NA
size: once
J: TRBJ1-2
V: TRBV6-6
CDR3: CASSPVGANYGYTF
DNA: TGTGCCAGCAGTCCCGTGGGGGCTAACTATGGCTACACCTTC

D: TRBD1
size: NA
J: TRBJ1-1
V: TRBV30
CDR3: CAWRQTGDSGEAFF
DNA: TGTGCCTGGAGGCAGACAGGGGACTCCGGAGAAGCTTTCTTT

D: NA
size: few
J: TRBJ1-5
V: TRBV6-1
CDR3: CASGVSVNQPQHF
DNA: TGTGCCAGCGGGGTCTCAGTCAATCAGCCCCAGCATTTT

D: NA
size: NA
J: TRBJ1-1
V: TRBV7-6
CDR3: CASSSDPRDVGLTEAFF
DNA: TGTGCCAGCAGTTCCGACCCTCGGGATGTGGGTTTAACTGAAGCTTTCTTT

D: NA
size: NA
J: TRBJ1-1
V: TRBV12-3/TRBV12-4
CDR3: CASSFIWGLNTEAFF
DNA: TGTGCCAGCAGTTTTATATGGGGCCTGAACACTGAAGCTTTCTTT

D: TRBD2
size: many
J: TRBJ2-7
V: TRBV5-1
CDR3: CASRQTSGGLTYEQYF
DNA: TGCGCCAGCAGGCAAACTAGCGGGGGGCTTACCTACGAGCAGTACTTC

D: TRBD1
size: many
J: TRBJ1-2
V: TRBV9
CDR3: CASSVAGTANYGYTF
DNA: TGTGCCAGCAGCGTAGCCGGGACAGCTAACTATGGCTACACCTTC

D: NA
size: few
J: TRBJ2-2
V: TRBV6-5
CDR3: CASQGGGYTGELFF
DNA: TGTGCCAGCCAAGGGGGAGGTTACACCGGGGAGCTGTTTTTT

D: NA
size: few
J: TRBJ1-1
V: TRBV9
CDR3: CASSPLVVRVTEAFF
DNA: TGTGCCAGCAGCCCCCTCGTGGTGAGGGTCACTGAAGCTTTCTTT

D: NA
size: many
J: TRBJ2-5
V: TRBV12-3/TRBV12-4
CDR3: CASSYVLGEQYF
DNA: TGTGCCAGCAGTTACGTTTTAGGGGAGCAGTACTTC

D: NA
size: many
J: TRBJ2-1
V: TRBV5-1
CDR3: CASSLAGLSYNEQFF
DNA: TGCGCCAGCAGCTTGGCGGGACTCTCCTACAATGAGCAGTTCTTC

D: NA
size: many
J: TRBJ2-7
V: TRBV4-2
CDR3: CASSQEGRRAKEQYF
DNA: TGTGCCAGCAGCCAAGAAGGTCGGAGGGCAAAGGAGCAGTACTTC

D: TRBD2
size: many
J: TRBJ2-3
V: TRBV6-1
CDR3: CASSDIGGTSGGYTDTQYF
DNA: TGTGCCAGCAGTGACATAGGAGGGACTAGCGGGGGTTACACAGATACGCAGTATTTT

D: NA
size: once
J: TRBJ1-1
V: TRBV18
CDR3: CASSPGWQLLNTEAFF
DNA: TGTGCCAGCTCACCGGGTTGGCAGCTCTTGAACACTGAAGCTTTCTTT

D: NA
size: many
J: TRBJ2-5
V: TRBV7-9
CDR3: CASSLSAYQETQYF
DNA: TGTGCCAGCAGCTTAAGTGCGTACCAAGAGACCCAGTACTTC

D: TRBD2
size: NA
J: TRBJ2-1
V: TRBV7-3
CDR3: CASSPKLAERSYNEQFF
DNA: TGTGCCAGCAGCCCCAAGCTAGCGGAGCGCTCCTACAATGAGCAGTTCTTC

D: NA
size: many
J: TRBJ2-7
V: TRBV20-1
CDR3: CSARDSVWTTHYEQYF
DNA: TGCAGTGCTAGAGATTCAGTTTGGACAACTCACTACGAGCAGTACTTC

D: NA
size: many
J: TRBJ2-1
V: TRBV6-6
CDR3: CASSYSAGMGSYNEQFF
DNA: TGTGCCAGCAGTTACTCAGCAGGGATGGGCTCCTACAATGAGCAGTTCTTC

D: NA
size: NA
J: TRBJ1-2
V: TRBV7-2
CDR3: CASSLDVPGYTF
DNA: TGTGCCAGCAGCTTAGACGTTCCTGGCTACACCTTC

D: NA
size: many
J: TRBJ2-1
V: TRBV3-1
CDR3: CASSQVMAGPTSYNEQFF
DNA: TGTGCCAGCAGCCAAGTTATGGCGGGGCCGACTTCCTACAATGAGCAGTTCTTC

D: NA
size: NA
J: TRBJ2-5
V: TRBV7-2
CDR3: CASRSKVLGLRETQYF
DNA: TGTGCCAGCAGGTCTAAGGTCTTAGGGCTCCGAGAGACCCAGTACTTC

D: NA
size: many
J: TRBJ2-5
V: TRBV27
CDR3: CASSLLGYQETQYF
DNA: TGTGCCAGCAGTTTATTGGGGTACCAAGAGACCCAGTACTTC

D: NA
size: many
J: TRBJ2-5
V: TRBV7-8
CDR3: CASSPHAETQYF
DNA: TGTGCCAGCAGCCCCCATGCGGAGACCCAGTACTTC

D: NA
size: few
J: TRBJ1-2
V: TRBV14
CDR3: CASSQDGAGLQNYGYTF
DNA: TGTGCCAGCAGCCAAGATGGGGCTGGGCTGCAAAACTATGGCTACACCTTC

D: NA
size: NA
J: TRBJ2-7
V: TRBV21-1
CDR3: CASSPSLDRVANEQYF
DNA: TGTGCCAGCAGCCCCAGCCTCGACAGGGTCGCCAATGAGCAGTACTTC

D: TRBD1
size: NA
J: TRBJ1-1
V: TRBV24-1
CDR3: CATGDSNPDRREAFF
DNA: TGTGCCACCGGTGATTCGAACCCGGACAGGCGAGAAGCTTTCTTT

D: NA
size: NA
J: TRBJ1-2
V: TRBV12-3/TRBV12-4
CDR3: CASSLNSFDGYTF
DNA: TGTGCCAGCAGTTTGAACAGCTTTGATGGCTACACCTTC

D: NA
size: NA
J: TRBJ2-1
V: TRBV12-3/TRBV12-4
CDR3: CASSPPTGRNEQFF
DNA: TGTGCCAGCAGTCCTCCGACAGGAAGGAATGAGCAGTTCTTC

D: NA
size: many
J: TRBJ2-7
V: TRBV6-5
CDR3: CASSYGGARVPLEQYF
DNA: TGTGCCAGCAGTTACGGGGGAGCGAGGGTCCCTCTCGAGCAGTACTTC

D: TRBD2
size: many
J: TRBJ2-1
V: TRBV7-2
CDR3: CASSLVSAGGYNEQFF
DNA: TGTGCCAGCAGCTTAGTTTCAGCGGGGGGCTACAATGAGCAGTTCTTC

D: NA
size: many
J: TRBJ2-7
V: TRBV7-9
CDR3: CASSLGPLYEQYF
DNA: TGTGCCAGCAGCTTAGGTCCCCTCTACGAGCAGTACTTC

D: NA
size: many
J: TRBJ2-1
V: TRBV7-9
CDR3: CASSFEGDRNEQFF
DNA: TGTGCCAGCAGCTTCGAAGGCGACAGAAATGAGCAGTTCTTC